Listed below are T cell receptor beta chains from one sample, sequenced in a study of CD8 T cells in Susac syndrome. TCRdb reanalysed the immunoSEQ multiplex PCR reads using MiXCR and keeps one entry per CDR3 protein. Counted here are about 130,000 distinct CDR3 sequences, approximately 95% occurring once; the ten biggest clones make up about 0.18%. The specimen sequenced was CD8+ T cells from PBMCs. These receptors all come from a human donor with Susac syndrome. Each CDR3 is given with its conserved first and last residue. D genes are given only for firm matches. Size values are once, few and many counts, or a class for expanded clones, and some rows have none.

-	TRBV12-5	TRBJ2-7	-	TGTGCTAGTGAGGGGACTGACTCCTACGAGCAGTACTTC	CASEGTDSYEQYF
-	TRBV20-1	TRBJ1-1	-	TGCAGTGCTAGAGATGGGCAGGCGTCGTCCACTGAAGCTTTCTTT	CSARDGQASSTEAFF
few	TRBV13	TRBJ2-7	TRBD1	TGTGCCAGCAGCTCCGACAGGGGCTACGAGCAGTACTTC	CASSSDRGYEQYF
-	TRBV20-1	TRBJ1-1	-	TGCAGTGCTAGTGAGGGGCCCACTGAAGCTTTCTTT	CSASEGPTEAFF
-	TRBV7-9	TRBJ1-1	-	TGTGCCAGCAGCTTAGTAGGGGTGAACACTGAAGCTTTCTTT	CASSLVGVNTEAFF
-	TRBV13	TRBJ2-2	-	TGTGCCAGCAGCTTACCGGACAGTGGGACCGGGGAGCTGTTTTTT	CASSLPDSGTGELFF
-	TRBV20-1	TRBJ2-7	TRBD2	TGCAGTGCTAGACGGCGGGAGGTCCTGAACTACGAGCAGTACTTC	CSARRREVLNYEQYF
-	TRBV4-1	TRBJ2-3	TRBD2	TGCGCCAGCAGCCAAACTAGCGGGAGCGACGCAGATACGCAGTATTTT	CASSQTSGSDADTQYF
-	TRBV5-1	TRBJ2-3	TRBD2	TGCGCCAGCAGCTACGGGACTAGCGGGAGGGCGAGGCGAGATACGCAGTATTTT	CASSYGTSGRARRDTQYF
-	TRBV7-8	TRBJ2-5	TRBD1	TGTGCCAGCAGCCCCCGAAGGACAGGTTGGGGCTCAAGGGAGACCCAGTACTTC	CASSPRRTGWGSRETQYF